This TCR beta chain was sequenced for a study of CD8 T cells in Susac syndrome. Overall study: Patients with Susac syndrome were therapy-naive, treated with corticosteroids, or treated with intravenous immunoglobulin alone when blood was collected.

An amount of RNA that ranged from roughly 0.45 to 1 ug was reverse transcribed with random hexamers. Multiplex PCR with immunoSEQ amplified the TCR beta CDR3 across 54 Vbeta and 13 Jbeta. TCRdb re-called the immunoSEQ multiplex PCR reads through MiXCR, storing one row per CDR3 protein. The sample comprises approximately 210,000 distinct CDR3 sequences, 85% to 95% of which are singletons, and 0.15% rests with the top ten. This CDR3 contains 13 residues. The ends were cut back, 3 bases at V and 6 bases at J, with 14 bases in the middle. Germline V gives CDR1 GTSNPN, CDR2 SVGIG (reference sequence). This chain connects TRBV30 to TRBJ1-2; D gene ambiguous. The TCR sequence derives from a human donor with Susac syndrome. Source material: CD4+ T cells from PBMCs. The CDR3 DNA follows: TGTGCCTGGAGCCCCAATCGGGTAAATGGCTACACCTTC. Translated: CAWSPNRVNGYTF. The full variable domain, rest sourced from reference TRBV30 and TRBJ1-2, is SQTIHQWPATLVQPVGSPLSLECTVEGTSNPNLYWYRQAAGRGLQLLFYSVGIGQISSEVPQNLSASRPQDRQFILSSKKLLLSDSGFYLCAWSPNRVNGYTFGSGTRLTVV.